This TCR beta chain emerged from a study of cytomegalovirus exposure and HLA in healthy donors (dated by TCRdb to the late 2010s). General notes on the study: The roughly 700 repertoires of the first cohort and the roughly 110 validation repertoires were produced on the same platform, according to a later analysis. To predict cytomegalovirus infection status, the study combined high-throughput TCR immunosequencing, statistical association of individual TCRs with disease status, and machine learning. Besides the first cohort of roughly 640 subjects, a separate validation cohort made up of some 110 different subjects was used. The aim of the study was to test whether cataloging public T cell receptors could identify signatures of past pathogen exposure. The research as a whole found: Across donors, most TCR sequences were observed very rarely, whereas some public TCRs were present in many individuals. In the study, approximately 160 TCR beta chains were listed as associated with cytomegalovirus. A later analysis lacked HLA typing for the validation cohort, so it scored co-occurrence in that cohort across all 110 or so repertoires. The classifier was reported to diagnose cytomegalovirus status with high specificity and sensitivity in both the original and validation cohorts. The authors suggested that the approach could potentially be generalized to other disease states and immunological phenotypes. A few of the identified cytomegalovirus-associated TCR beta chains were confirmed in vitro to be specific for cytomegalovirus antigens. Subsequent analysis determined that TCRs grouped into clusters in the first cohort also showed a tendency toward co-occurrence across the 130 or so validation repertoires, and approximately 94% of cluster scores exceeded 0.

Details on this clone: The specificity of this receptor is unknown. No much larger clone is present one base from it, and per-base qualities are unavailable.

Taken from cysteine to phenylalanine, the CDR3 has 12 residues. The kept DNA is CDR3 alone, 36 bases in frame from the first base. The germline V gene (reference sequence) gives CDR1 as GTSNPN and CDR2 as SVGIG. The junction carries 12 bases between V and J, which are trimmed by 5 bases and 4 bases respectively. Receptor amplification or capture employed the immunoSEQ multiplex PCR assay. The authors' analysis ran thus. A statistical classification framework was built for diagnosing cytomegalovirus status from the catalog of TCR beta chain sequences. In TCRdb, the immuneACCESS table is reduced to in-frame sequences with V and J assigned. These tables do not hold every clone; where another copy was compared, an unresolved V gene accounts for under half, and the others remain unexplained. The V and J calls and clone size are taken from that table; D and trimming were inferred from the DNA. The sample table records 70,000 to 80,000 clones; 90% to 95% of these occur just once. About 2.1% of the sample belongs to the ten largest clones.

Separate from the roughly 650-subject first cohort, the validation cohort of 90 to 150 subjects was the group to which the donors belonged. The rearranged segments are TRBV30 and TRBJ2-7, and TRBD2 may be the D gene, going by 5 matching bases. The clonotype originates from a woman under 30 in good health and CMV-seronegative. The material sequenced was PBMCs. The CDR3 region reads CAWSRTGYEQYF. The DNA sequence follows: TGTGCCTGGTCCCGGACGGGGTACGAGCAGTACTTC.